One T cell receptor (beta chain) is described in this entry. Its antigen is currently unknown. The sample originates from a study of cytomegalovirus exposure and HLA in healthy donors. At the level of the study: The study placed 80% to 90% of its 398 genotyped donors in the Caucasian-associated ancestry cluster.

Broader study findings: In a later analysis, several top co-occurrence clusters appeared linked to parvovirus B19, influenza, CMV and Epstein-Barr virus. A later analysis linked a missense variant in DCLRE1C to the trimming of TCR beta V and J genes. It has been reported that TCR beta sequences accurately predicted the HLA-A and HLA-B alleles of most subjects.

The CDR3 is 17 residues long. Per germline, CDR1 LNHDA and CDR2 SQIVND (reference sequence). V shed 5 bases and J shed 4 bases, with 21 bases lying between them. The PCR had 60 Vbeta and 13 Jbeta primers. Using immunoSEQ multiplex PCR, the repertoire was profiled, and TCRdb retains in-frame clones only, with some absent. The table records around 280,000 clones, roughly 90% of them present only once. V gene TRBV19 combines with J gene TRBJ2-1; D possibly corresponds to TRBD1 (6 bases). The sample was PBMCs. The receptor was isolated from a young woman in good health and CMV-seronegative. CDR3 sequence: CASSLYFGQILYNEQFF. In DNA, the CDR3 is TGTGCCAGTAGTCTCTACTTTGGACAGATACTTTACAATGAGCAGTTCTTC.